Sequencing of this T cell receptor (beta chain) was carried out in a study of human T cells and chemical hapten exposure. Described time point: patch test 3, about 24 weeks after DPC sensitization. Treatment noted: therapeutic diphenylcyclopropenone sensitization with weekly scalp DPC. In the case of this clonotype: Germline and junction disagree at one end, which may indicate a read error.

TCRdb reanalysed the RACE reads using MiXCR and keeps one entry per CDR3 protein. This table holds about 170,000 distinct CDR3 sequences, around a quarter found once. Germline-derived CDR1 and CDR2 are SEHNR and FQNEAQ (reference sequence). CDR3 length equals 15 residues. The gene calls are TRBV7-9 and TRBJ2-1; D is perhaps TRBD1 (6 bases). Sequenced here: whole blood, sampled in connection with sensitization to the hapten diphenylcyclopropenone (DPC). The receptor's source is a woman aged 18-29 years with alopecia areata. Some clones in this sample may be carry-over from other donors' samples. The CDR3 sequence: CASILLRDKLREQFF. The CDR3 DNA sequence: TGTGCCAGCATCTTACTCCGGGACAAATTACGTGAGCAGTTCTTC.